This T cell receptor (beta chain) was identified in a study of tumor-infiltrating lymphocytes in localized non-small cell lung cancer. The CDR3 is made up of 13 amino acids. Trimming removed 6 bases from V and 3 bases from J, with 13 bases in between. Germline V CDR1 and CDR2: SGHRS, YFSETQ. Repertoires were generated with immunoSEQ multiplex PCR, while TCRdb's copy carries only in-frame clones and drops some. The table includes 10,000 to 12,000 clones, approximately 86% detected once. Broader study findings: Immunotypes IM1 and IM2 had similar TCR-derived T-cell fractions.

For this clone: Its antigen is unknown.

The rearrangement links TRBV5-1 to TRBJ2-7; no definite D call. This clonotype was sampled from a human donor with non-small cell lung cancer. Material for sequencing was uninvolved lung tissue not adjacent to the tumor. The CDR3 is CASTVDRHYEQYF. The CDR3 nucleotides read TGCGCCAGCACAGTTGATAGGCACTACGAGCAGTACTTC.